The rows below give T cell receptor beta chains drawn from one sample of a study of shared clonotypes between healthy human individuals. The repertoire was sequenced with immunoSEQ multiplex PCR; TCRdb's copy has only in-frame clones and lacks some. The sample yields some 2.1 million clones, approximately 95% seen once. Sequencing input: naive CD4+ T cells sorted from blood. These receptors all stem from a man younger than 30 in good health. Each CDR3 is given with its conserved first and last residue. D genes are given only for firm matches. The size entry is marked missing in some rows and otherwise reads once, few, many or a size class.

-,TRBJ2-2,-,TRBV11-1,TGTGCCAGCAGCATGGACCGGAACACCGGGGAGCTGTTTTTT,CASSMDRNTGELFF
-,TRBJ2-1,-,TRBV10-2,TGCGCCAGCACCCCTCCGGGAGTGTCCGGCAATGAGCAGTTCTTC,CASTPPGVSGNEQFF
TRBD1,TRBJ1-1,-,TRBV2,TGTGCCAGCAGCGTCCCCCCGGGACAGAAGAACACTGAAGCTTTCTTT,CASSVPPGQKNTEAFF
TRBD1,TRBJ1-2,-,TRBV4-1,TGCGCCAGCAGCCAAGGTTTGACGTTAGGACAGGGAAGTGGCTACACCTTC,CASSQGLTLGQGSGYTF
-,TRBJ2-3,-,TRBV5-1,TGCGCCAGCAGCTTTGCGGGCGGGGGCACAGATACGCAGTATTTT,CASSFAGGGTDTQYF
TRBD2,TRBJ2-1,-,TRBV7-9,TGTGCCAGCAGCTTAACGGCTAGCGGGAGGGATGAGCAGTTCTTC,CASSLTASGRDEQFF
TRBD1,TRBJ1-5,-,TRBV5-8,TGTGCCAGCAGCCTAACGGACAGGGGCGCTGGTCAGCCCCAGCATTTT,CASSLTDRGAGQPQHF
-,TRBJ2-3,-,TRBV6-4,TGTGCCAGCAGTGACTCCCGGCAGGGTCTAGATACGCAGTATTTT,CASSDSRQGLDTQYF
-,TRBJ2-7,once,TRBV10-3,TGTGCCATCAGTGTTATAGGAGTCTACGAGCAGTACTTC,CAISVIGVYEQYF
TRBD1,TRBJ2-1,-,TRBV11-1,TGTGCCAGCAGCCCCGGGACAGGGGGCTACAATGAGCAGTTCTTC,CASSPGTGGYNEQFF
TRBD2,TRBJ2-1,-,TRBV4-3,TGCGCCAGCAGCCGACTAGCGGGAGGGAATGAGCAGTTCTTC,CASSRLAGGNEQFF
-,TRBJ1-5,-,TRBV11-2,TGTGCCAGCAGTCGCTACTACAATCAGCCCCAGCATTTT,CASSRYYNQPQHF
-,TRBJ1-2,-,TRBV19,TGTGCCAGTACCGTGGCATTCGGAGGGGGAAGCTATGGCTACACCTTC,CASTVAFGGGSYGYTF
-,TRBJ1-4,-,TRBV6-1,TGTGCCAGCAGTGAAGTGGTCTCATATACAACTAATGAAAAACTGTTTTTT,CASSEVVSYTTNEKLFF
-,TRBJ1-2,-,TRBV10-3,TGTGCCATCGGCTCAGACAGGCGCTCTTATTATGGCTACACCTTC,CAIGSDRRSYYGYTF
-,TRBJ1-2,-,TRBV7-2,TGTGCCAGCAGCAAGGACGGGAACTATGGCTACACCTTC,CASSKDGNYGYTF
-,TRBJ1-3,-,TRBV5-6,TGTGCCAGCAGCTTGGACCAAAGCTCTGGAAACACCATATATTTT,CASSLDQSSGNTIYF
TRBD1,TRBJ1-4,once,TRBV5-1,TGCGCCAGCAGCTTAGGACAGGGAGTGGCAACTAATGAAAAACTGTTTTTT,CASSLGQGVATNEKLFF
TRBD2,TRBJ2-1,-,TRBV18,TGTGCCAGCTCACCACCGTCGGGGGGGCCCGTCGGCAATGAGCAGTTCTTC,CASSPPSGGPVGNEQFF
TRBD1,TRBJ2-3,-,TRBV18,TGTGCCAGCATACCAGGGGGCAGGACCACAGATACGCAGTATTTT,CASIPGGRTTDTQYF
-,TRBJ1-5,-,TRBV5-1,TGCGCCAGCAGCTTTATGGGGGATAGCAATCAGCCCCAGCATTTT,CASSFMGDSNQPQHF
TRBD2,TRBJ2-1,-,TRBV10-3,TGTGCCATCAGTGTGGCTAGCGGTAACAATGAGCAGTTCTTC,CAISVASGNNEQFF
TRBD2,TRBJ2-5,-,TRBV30,TGTGCCTGGAGTACCGGGACTAGCGGTAGAGAGACCCAGTACTTC,CAWSTGTSGRETQYF
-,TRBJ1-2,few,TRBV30,TGTGCCTGGACCCCAGACCTTAACTATGGCTACACCTTC,CAWTPDLNYGYTF
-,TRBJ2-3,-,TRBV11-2,TGTGCCAGCAGCTTAGAGGGGGATACGCAGTATTTT,CASSLEGDTQYF
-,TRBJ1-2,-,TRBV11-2,TGTGCCAGCAGCTTAGCAGGGAAGTCGACGCCGTACACCTTC,CASSLAGKSTPYTF
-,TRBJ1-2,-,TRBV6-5,TGTGCCAGCAGCCTGACTGTCGGGTATGGCTACACCTTC,CASSLTVGYGYTF
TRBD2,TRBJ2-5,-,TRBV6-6,TGTGCCAGCAGACCAGGGACTAGCGGAAGCCAAGAGACCCAGTACTTC,CASRPGTSGSQETQYF
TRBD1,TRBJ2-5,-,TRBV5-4,TGTGCCAGCAGCTTGGAACAGGGGGTACAAGAGACCCAGTACTTC,CASSLEQGVQETQYF
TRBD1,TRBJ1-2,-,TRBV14,TGTGCCAGCAGCCAAGTGAGACAGGGTTATGGCTACACCTTC,CASSQVRQGYGYTF
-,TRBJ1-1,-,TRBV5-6,TGTGCCAGCACTCCTAGGACGGGCAAGAACACTGAAGCTTTCTTT,CASTPRTGKNTEAFF